This entry lists 30 T cell receptor beta chains sequenced from one sample in a study of post-analysis software for immune sequencing data. Broader study findings: Patients used four to six TRBV segments, including TRBV5-6, TRBV5-1 and TRBV20-1, more often than controls.

Sequencing libraries made from TCR beta cDNA carried unique molecular identifiers. TCRdb re-analysed the PCR reads in MiXCR, keeping a single row per CDR3 protein. The data contain roughly 800,000 distinct CDR3 sequences, under 70% of them seen just once; the ten biggest clones take up roughly 4.4%. These receptors have no known antigen. Sequenced: blood. All receptors come from a girl between 5 and 17 years old with multiple sclerosis.

A single count supports this clonotype. This chain links TRBV29-1 with TRBJ2-1; D unresolved. Looked up from germline, CDR1 is SQVTM and CDR2 is ANQGSEA. The CDR3 has 14 amino acids. Trimming stripped 4 bases from V and 0 bases from J, with 10 bases between. CDR3 coding DNA: TGCAGCGTTGGTCGGCTATACTCCTACAATGAGCAGTTCTTC. Protein sequence: CSVGRLYSYNEQFF.

The J gene is TRBJ2-5, the V gene TRBV5-1; D not resolved. The CDR3 sequence is 13 residues long. Trimming left V 3 bases short and J 1 base short, with 7 bases between. Looked up from germline, CDR1 is SGHRS and CDR2 is YFSETQ. The CDR3 DNA reads TGCGCCAGCAGCTCATCCTCCCAAGAGACCCAGTACTTC. This gives the protein CASSSSSQETQYF.

The rearrangement joins TRBV9 to TRBJ2-5; no definite D call. The J call may be wrong; the DNA end is better matched by TRBJ2-7. The CDR3 runs to 15 residues. From germline, CDR1 is SGDLS and CDR2 YYNGEE. The CDR3 spells CASSVAPSSSYEQYF. DNA of the CDR3: TGTGCCAGCAGCGTAGCCCCCAGCAGTTCCTACGAGCAGTACTTC.

The chain carries TRBV12-3 or TRBV12-4 and TRBJ1-4; D is undetermined. V lost 6 bases, J lost 10 bases, and 12 bases lay in between. The CDR3 is made up of 12 amino acids. DNA for the CDR3: TGTGCCAGCAGATGGGGTATCGGAAAACTGTTTTTT. Its translation is CASRWGIGKLFF.

This sequence joins TRBV19 and TRBJ2-7, with 15 bases matching TRBD2. TRBJ2-5 explains the end of the DNA better; the J call may be wrong. This CDR3 is built from 17 residues. The germline gives CDR1 LNHDA, CDR2 SQIVND (reference sequence). CDR3 bases: TGTGCCAGTAGTATAGTTCGGACTAGCGGGAGGGCGGAGACCCAGTACTTC. This codes for CASSIVRTSGRAETQYF.

This sequence joins TRBV5-1 and TRBJ2-3, with TRBD1 matching 11 bases. Per the germline V gene, CDR1 is SGHRS and CDR2 is YFSETQ. J lost 5 bases, V lost 4 bases, and 9 bases had no gene match. This CDR3 has 16 amino acids. CDR3 DNA sequence: TGCGCCAGCAGCGGACCTGGACAGGGGGCCGGAGATACGCAGTATTTT. Amino acids: CASSGPGQGAGDTQYF.

The rearrangement uses TRBV5-1 and TRBJ2-3, with 8 bases fitting TRBD2. After removal of 1 base from V and 1 base from J, the junction contained 5 bases not matched to a gene. The CDR3 extends over 16 amino acids. Looked up from germline, CDR1 is SGHRS and CDR2 is YFSETQ. This CDR3 is CASSLNSGVGTDTQYF. The CDR3 nucleotides are TGCGCCAGCAGCTTGAATAGCGGGGTCGGCACAGATACGCAGTATTTT.

This clonotype has only one observation. The J gene is TRBJ2-5, the V gene TRBV5-1, with 10 nucleotides matching TRBD2. With 5 bases clipped from V and 7 bases from J, the junction kept 11 bases outside the gene matches. There are 15 residues in the CDR3. The germline V gene encodes CDR1 SGHRS and CDR2 YFSETQ. The CDR3 loop is CASRVGGLAEGTQYF. The CDR3 DNA sequence: TGCGCCAGCAGGGTAGGCGGACTAGCGGAGGGGACCCAGTACTTC. The whole variable domain, filled in from reference TRBV5-1 and TRBJ2-5, reads KAGVTQTPRYLIKTRGQQVTLSCSPISGHRSVSWYQQTPGQGLQFLFEYFSETQRNKGNFPGRFSGRQFSNSRSEMNVSTLELGDSALYLCASRVGGLAEGTQYFGPGTRLLVL.

In this sample, this clonotype turned up a few times. V gene TRBV20-1 combines with J gene TRBJ2-1; a weak D match, TRBD2 (6 bases). The CDR3 is made up of 12 amino acids. CDR1 is DFQATT and CDR2 is SNEGSKA in the germline V gene (reference sequence). V lost 5 bases and J lost 4, with 9 bases in between. The CDR3 sequence: CSAWGLYNEQFF. CDR3 bases: TGCAGTGCTTGGGGACTGTACAATGAGCAGTTCTTC.

This clonotype was found a few times. The chain joins TRBV6-1 to TRBJ2-7; D not certain. Per the germline V gene, CDR1 is MNHNS and CDR2 is SASEGT. Between the trimmed V and J ends, which lost 3 bases and 3 bases, there was a span of 6 bases. CDR3 length: 12 amino acids. This CDR3 reads CASSDLLYEQYF. CDR3 DNA: TGTGCCAGCAGTGATTTGCTCTACGAGCAGTACTTC.

The CDR3 spells CASSNTLGLYEQYF. The CDR3 nucleotides read TGTGCCAGCAGCAACACCCTGGGCCTCTACGAGCAGTACTTC. The chain couples TRBV6-6 to TRBJ2-7; D is ambiguous. CDR1 MNHNY and CDR2 SVGAGI come from the germline V gene (reference sequence). V was shortened by 6 bases and J by 3 bases, with 15 bases between the two germline ends. This CDR3 is built from 14 residues.

CDR3 region: CASSERGQGGEKLFF. The CDR3 DNA follows: TGTGCCAGCAGTGAAAGAGGGCAGGGAGGTGAAAAACTGTTTTTT. This chain joins TRBV25-1 and TRBJ1-4, with a possible D match to TRBD1 (5 bases). Germline CDR1 reads MGHDK; CDR2 reads SYGVNS. There are 15 residues in the CDR3. Trimming cost V 2 bases and J 7 bases, with 14 bases left between them. Full variable domain (outside the CDR3, taken from reference TRBV25-1 and TRBJ1-4): EADIYQTPRYLVIGTGKKITLECSQTMGHDKMYWYQQDPGMELHLIHYSYGVNSTEKGDLSSESTVSRIRTEHFPLTLESARPSHTSQYLCASSERGQGGEKLFFGSGTQLSVL.

This clonotype came up a few times. This chain links TRBV27 with TRBJ2-1, with D possibly TRBD2 on 5 matching bases. V was trimmed by 10 bases and J by 7 bases, leaving 20 bases between them. CDR1 and CDR2 from the germline V gene are MNHEY and SMNVEV (reference sequence). This CDR3 has 14 amino acids. CDR3 sequence (DNA): TGTGCCACCACTTTACTAGGGCAGCGGAATGAGCAGTTCTTC. Translated, it gives CATTLLGQRNEQFF.

This clonotype has just a few counts. The chain recombines TRBV14 with TRBJ2-1, with unresolved D. V lost 0 bases to trimming and J lost 4 bases, with 10 bases between them. Germline CDR1 and CDR2: SGHDN and FVKESK. The CDR3 covers 15 residues. The CDR3 region is CASSQDQLGYNEQFF. In nucleotides, the CDR3 is TGTGCCAGCAGCCAAGATCAATTGGGATACAATGAGCAGTTCTTC.

This clonotype was picked up a small number of times. The chain joins TRBV7-6 to TRBJ2-1; possible D gene TRBD2, 5 bases. Trimming removed 4 bases from V and 10 bases from J, with 14 bases in between. The CDR3 covers 13 residues. Germline V gene lookup returns CDR1 SGHVS and CDR2 FNYEAQ. The CDR3 DNA is TGTGCCAGCAGCTCCGCCGGGTTAGCGGAGCAGTTCTTC. Amino acid sequence: CASSSAGLAEQFF.

V usage is TRBV12-3 or TRBV12-4 and J usage is TRBJ2-5; TRBD2 matches 13 bases. This CDR3 is built from 20 residues. V was clipped by 6 bases and J by 6 bases; unmatched bases: 22. The CDR3 loop reads CASSPLGGAGLAGALKTQYF. CDR3 in DNA: TGTGCCAGCAGCCCCCTGGGGGGTGCTGGACTAGCGGGGGCACTCAAGACCCAGTACTTC.

This chain links TRBV7-3 with TRBJ2-3; the D is unclear. CDR3 size: 13 residues. Trimming left V 5 bases short and J 6 bases short, with 12 bases between. Per the germline V gene, CDR1 is SGHTA and CDR2 is FQGTGA. CDR3 nucleotide sequence: TGTGCCAGCAGCACCCAAGTGGGGGATACGCAGTATTTT. Protein sequence: CASSTQVGDTQYF.

The chain has TRBV5-1 and TRBJ2-1; 12 bases agree with TRBD2. Germline V gives CDR1 SGHRS, CDR2 YFSETQ. The trim removed 0 bases at V and 6 bases at J, leaving 7 bases unmatched. The CDR3 spans 17 residues. CDR3 bases: TGCGCCAGCAGCTTGGGGGCGGGGACTAGCGGGCGCAATGAGCAGTTCTTC. Protein sequence: CASSLGAGTSGRNEQFF.

CDR3 sequence reads: CASSKPGQGYYEQYF. The CDR3 bases are TGTGCCAGCAGTAAACCGGGACAGGGGTATTACGAGCAGTACTTC. The rearrangement links TRBV25-1 to TRBJ2-7, with 10 nucleotides matching TRBD1. The CDR3 length is 15 residues. Germline lookup yields CDR1 MGHDK and CDR2 SYGVNS. The V and J ends lost 5 bases and 4 bases, in that order; junction bases with no gene match: 8.

The chain carries TRBV5-1 and TRBJ2-3; 7 positions match TRBD1. Looked up from germline, CDR1 is SGHRS and CDR2 is YFSETQ. V gave up 0 bases and J gave up 6 bases; unmatched junction bases: 7. CDR3 size: 15 residues. This chain's CDR3 is CASSLARQGYDTQYF. CDR3 in DNA: TGCGCCAGCAGCTTGGCACGACAGGGATATGATACGCAGTATTTT.

This chain joins TRBV18 and TRBJ2-3; D gene uncertain. The V end was cut by 3 bases, the J end by 1 base, with 11 bases between. From germline, CDR1 is KGHSH and CDR2 LQKENI. CDR3 length equals 15 residues. CDR3 loop: CASSPWLRGTDTQYF. The CDR3 DNA reads TGTGCCAGCTCACCCTGGCTACGCGGCACAGATACGCAGTATTTT.

J is TRBJ2-4 and V is TRBV7-6; 7 nucleotides align to TRBD2. CDR1 is SGHVS, CDR2 FNYEAQ, per germline. V lost 0 bases and J lost 8; bases outside the gene matches: 7. This CDR3 is 15 amino acids long. The CDR3, as DNA: TGTGCCAGCAGCTTAGCGGGAAGGGGAGGGGACATTCAGTACTTC. Translation: CASSLAGRGGDIQYF.

The chain uses TRBV12-3 or TRBV12-4 and TRBJ2-5; 9 bases fit TRBD2. There are 17 residues in the CDR3. With 6 bases clipped from V and 2 bases from J, the junction kept 13 bases outside the gene matches. CDR3 DNA sequence: TGTGCCAGCAGCCCCTGGAAAGCGGGGGGCCTTCAAGAGACCCAGTACTTC. Residues: CASSPWKAGGLQETQYF.

This clonotype was seen more than once but under ten times. The CDR3 bases are TGTGCCAGCAGCCGATCTGTGACCAACACTGAAGCTTTCTTT. Protein product: CASSRSVTNTEAFF. The gene calls are TRBV6-5 and TRBJ1-1, with D unclear. CDR3 length: 14 residues. Between the trimmed V and J ends, which lost 6 bases and 2 bases, there was a span of 13 bases. Germline V gene sequence: CDR1 MNHEY, CDR2 SVGAGI.

The V gene is TRBV29-1, the J gene TRBJ2-7; 7 nucleotides match TRBD1. Germline assignment: CDR1 SQVTM and CDR2 ANQGSEA. The CDR3 sequence is 13 residues long. V lost 7 bases, J lost 2 bases, and 8 bases stayed unmatched. The CDR3 DNA follows: TGCAGCGCCAGATCACAGGGGCCCTACGAGCAGTACTTC. Translated: CSARSQGPYEQYF.

The V gene is TRBV7-6, the J gene TRBJ2-3; TRBD1 is a possible D gene (7 bases). CDR1 and CDR2 from the germline V gene are SGHVS and FNYEAQ. The CDR3 consists of 16 residues. Trimming took off 2 bases at V and 8 bases at J, with 20 bases between the two ends. In nucleotides, the CDR3 is TGTGCCAGCAGCTTAAATCCTGACAGGGCGCGGGGTACGCAGTATTTT. Its translation: CASSLNPDRARGTQYF.

V is TRBV6-6 and J is TRBJ1-2; possibly TRBD1 for D (5 bases). The V gene's germline CDR1 is MNHNY and CDR2 SVGAGI (reference sequence). The CDR3 runs to 17 residues. V was trimmed by 1 base and J by 3 bases, leaving 18 bases between them. The CDR3 DNA follows: TGTGCCAGCAGTTACTGGGGAGGAGGAGGGGTGGACTATGGCTACACCTTC. As protein: CASSYWGGGGVDYGYTF.

This chain connects TRBV11-2 to TRBJ2-1, with 8 bases fitting TRBD2. Germline values: CDR1 SGHAT, CDR2 FQNNGV. With V trimmed by 0 bases and J by 11 bases, 3 bases remained unmatched. The CDR3 covers 13 residues. In DNA, the CDR3 is TGTGCCAGCAGCTTAGATACTAGCGGAAAGCAGTTCTTC. Translation gives CASSLDTSGKQFF.

CDR3 residues: CASSLGGTLASTDTQYF. As DNA, the CDR3 is TGCGCCAGCAGCTTGGGAGGAACCCTGGCTAGCACAGATACGCAGTATTTT. V is TRBV5-1 and J is TRBJ2-3; D not certain. The length of the CDR3 is 17 residues. Germline CDR1 and CDR2: SGHRS and YFSETQ. V was shortened by 0 bases and J by 0 bases, with 14 bases between the two germline ends.

This chain uses TRBV5-1 with TRBJ2-7; D is unresolved. There are 13 residues in the CDR3. The germline CDR1 and CDR2 sequences are SGHRS and YFSETQ. The V end was cut by 0 bases, the J end by 9 bases, with 13 bases between. The chain's CDR3 is CASSLAVRSRQYF. The CDR3 DNA reads as TGCGCCAGCAGCTTGGCGGTAAGGAGTCGGCAGTACTTC.